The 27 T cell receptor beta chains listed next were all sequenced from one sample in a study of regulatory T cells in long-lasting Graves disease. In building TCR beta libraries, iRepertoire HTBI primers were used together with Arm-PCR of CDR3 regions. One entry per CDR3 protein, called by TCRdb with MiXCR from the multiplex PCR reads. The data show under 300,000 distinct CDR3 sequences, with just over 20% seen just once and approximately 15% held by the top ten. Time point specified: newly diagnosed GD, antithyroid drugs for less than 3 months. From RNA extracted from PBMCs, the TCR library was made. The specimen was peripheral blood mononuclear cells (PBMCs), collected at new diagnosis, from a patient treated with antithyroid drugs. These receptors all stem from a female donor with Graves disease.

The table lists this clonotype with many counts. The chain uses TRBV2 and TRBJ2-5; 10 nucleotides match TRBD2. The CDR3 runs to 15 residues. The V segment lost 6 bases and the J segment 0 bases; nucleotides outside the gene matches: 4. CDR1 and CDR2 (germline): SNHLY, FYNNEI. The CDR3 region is CASSVGTSDQETQYF. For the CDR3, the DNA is TGTGCCAGCAGCGTAGGGACTAGCGACCAAGAGACCCAGTACTTC.

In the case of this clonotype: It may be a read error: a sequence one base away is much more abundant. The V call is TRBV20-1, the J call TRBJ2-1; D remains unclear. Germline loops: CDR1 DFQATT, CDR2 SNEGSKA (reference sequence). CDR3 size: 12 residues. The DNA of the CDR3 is TGCAGTGCTGGAGACCTCGACAATGAGCAGTTCTTC. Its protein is CSAGDLDNEQFF.

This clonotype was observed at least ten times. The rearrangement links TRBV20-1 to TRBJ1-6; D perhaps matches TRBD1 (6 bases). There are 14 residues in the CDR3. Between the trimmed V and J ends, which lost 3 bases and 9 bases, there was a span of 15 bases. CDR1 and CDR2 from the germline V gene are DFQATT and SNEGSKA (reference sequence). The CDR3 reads CSARQGQPSSPLHF. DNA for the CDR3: TGCAGTGCTAGGCAAGGACAGCCCTCTTCACCCCTCCACTTT.

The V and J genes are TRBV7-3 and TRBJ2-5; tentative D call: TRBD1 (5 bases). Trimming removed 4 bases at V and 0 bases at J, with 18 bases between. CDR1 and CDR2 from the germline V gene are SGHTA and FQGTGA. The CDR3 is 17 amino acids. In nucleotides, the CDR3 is TGTGCCAGCAGCTCAAAGTGGGGCGTAGGGAACCAAGAGACCCAGTACTTC. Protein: CASSSKWGVGNQETQYF. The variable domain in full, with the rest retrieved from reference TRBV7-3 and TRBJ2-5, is GAGVSQTPSNKVTEKGKYVELRCDPISGHTALYWYRQSLGQGPEFLIYFQGTGAADDSGLPNDRFFAVRPEGSVSTLKIQRTERGDSAVYLCASSSKWGVGNQETQYFGPGTRLLVL.

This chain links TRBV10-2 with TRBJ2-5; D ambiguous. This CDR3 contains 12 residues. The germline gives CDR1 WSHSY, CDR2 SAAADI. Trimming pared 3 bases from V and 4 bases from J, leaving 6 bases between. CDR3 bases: TGCGCCAGCAGTGAAATGGTAGAGACCCAGTACTTC. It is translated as CASSEMVETQYF.

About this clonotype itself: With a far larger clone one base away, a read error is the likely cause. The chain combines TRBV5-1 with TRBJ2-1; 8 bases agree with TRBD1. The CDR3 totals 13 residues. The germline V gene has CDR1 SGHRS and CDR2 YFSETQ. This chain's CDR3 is CAISPGQVHEQFF. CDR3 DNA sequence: TGTGCCATCAGCCCGGGACAGGTCCATGAGCAGTTCTTC.

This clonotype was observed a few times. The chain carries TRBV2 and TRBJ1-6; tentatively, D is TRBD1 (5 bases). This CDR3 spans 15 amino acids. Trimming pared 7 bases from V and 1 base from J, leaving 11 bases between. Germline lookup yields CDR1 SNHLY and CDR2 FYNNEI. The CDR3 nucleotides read TGTGCCAGCATCGGGGGGTCTTCCTATAATTCACCCCTCCACTTT. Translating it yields CASIGGSSYNSPLHF.

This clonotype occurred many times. CDR3 sequence reads: CASSVAWDSYEQYF. The CDR3 region has the DNA TGTGCCAGCAGCGTAGCCTGGGACAGCTACGAGCAGTACTTC. This chain joins TRBV9 and TRBJ2-7; the match to TRBD1 covers 7 bases. Germline lookup yields CDR1 SGDLS and CDR2 YYNGEE. Trimming took 0 bases from V and 3 from J; bases not matched to a gene: 3. The CDR3 consists of 14 residues.

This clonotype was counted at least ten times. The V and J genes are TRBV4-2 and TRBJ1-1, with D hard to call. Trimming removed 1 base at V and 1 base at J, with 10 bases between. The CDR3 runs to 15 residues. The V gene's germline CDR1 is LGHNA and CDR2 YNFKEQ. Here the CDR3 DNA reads TGTGCCAGCAGCCAAGGAGGTGGCAGGAACACTGAAGCTTTCTTT. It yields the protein CASSQGGGRNTEAFF.

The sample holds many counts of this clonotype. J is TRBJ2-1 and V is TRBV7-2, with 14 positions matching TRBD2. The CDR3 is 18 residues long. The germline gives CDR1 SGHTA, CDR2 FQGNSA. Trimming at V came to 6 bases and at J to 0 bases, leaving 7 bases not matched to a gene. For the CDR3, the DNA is TGTGCCAGCAGTAAAGGACTAGCGGGGGGATTCTCCTACAATGAGCAGTTCTTC. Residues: CASSKGLAGGFSYNEQFF. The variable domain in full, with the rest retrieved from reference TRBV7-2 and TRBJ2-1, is GAGVSQSPSNKVTEKGKDVELRCDPISGHTALYWYRQSLGQGLEFLIYFQGNSAPDKSGLPSDRFSAERTGGSVSTLTIQRTQQEDSAVYLCASSKGLAGGFSYNEQFFGPGTRLTVL.

CDR3 sequence: CASSLAPGGGARETQYF. The CDR3 DNA is TGTGCCAGCAGCTTAGCCCCCGGTGGGGGGGCACGGGAGACCCAGTACTTC. The chain carries TRBV7-9 and TRBJ2-5, with a possible D match to TRBD2 (7 bases). Deletions cut 0 bases from V and 5 bases from J, with 19 bases between. The CDR3 runs 17 residues. Germline CDR1 reads SEHNR; CDR2 reads FQNEAQ (reference sequence).

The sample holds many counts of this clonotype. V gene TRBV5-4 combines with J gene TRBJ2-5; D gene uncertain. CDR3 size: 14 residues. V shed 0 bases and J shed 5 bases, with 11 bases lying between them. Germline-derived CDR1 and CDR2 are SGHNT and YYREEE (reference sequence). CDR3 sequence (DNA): TGTGCCAGCAGCTTGGGACCACGTGTGGAGACCCAGTACTTC. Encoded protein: CASSLGPRVETQYF.

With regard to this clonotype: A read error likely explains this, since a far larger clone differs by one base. CDR3 coding DNA: TGCGCCAGCAGTCGACAGGGACCCTACAATGAGCAGTACTTC. Residues: CASSRQGPYNEQYF. The chain recombines TRBV5-1 with TRBJ2-7; 7 bases match TRBD1. This CDR3 spans 14 amino acids. V dropped 5 bases and J dropped 7; count of bases not matched to a gene: 12. Germline CDR1 and CDR2: SGHRS and YFSETQ.

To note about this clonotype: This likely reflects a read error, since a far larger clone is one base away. The CDR3 nucleotides are TGTGCCAGCAGCTTGCCTCGACAGGGGACAGGCGATGAGCAGTTCTTC. Its translation: CASSLPRQGTGDEQFF. This chain joins TRBV27 and TRBJ2-1; 8 positions match TRBD1. The trim removed 6 bases at V and 8 bases at J, leaving 15 bases unmatched. Germline values: CDR1 MNHEY, CDR2 SMNVEV (reference sequence). This CDR3 contains 16 residues.

The CDR3 region is CASSQEGTSSGANVLTF. The CDR3 DNA sequence: TGCGCCAGCAGCCAAGAGGGGACTAGCTCTGGGGCCAACGTCCTGACTTTC. This chain uses TRBV4-3 with TRBJ2-6, with 8 bases identical to TRBD2. The V segment lost 0 bases and the J segment 0 bases; nucleotides outside the gene matches: 1. This CDR3 is 17 amino acids long. Germline V gene sequence: CDR1 LGHNA, CDR2 YSLEER.

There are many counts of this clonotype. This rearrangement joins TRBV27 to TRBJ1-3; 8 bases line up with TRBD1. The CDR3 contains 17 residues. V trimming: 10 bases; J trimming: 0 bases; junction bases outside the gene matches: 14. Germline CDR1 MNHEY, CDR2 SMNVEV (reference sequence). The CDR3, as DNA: TGTGCCACCGCCTCCGGGACAGGCCTCCCCTCTGGAAACACCATATATTTT. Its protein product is CATASGTGLPSGNTIYF.

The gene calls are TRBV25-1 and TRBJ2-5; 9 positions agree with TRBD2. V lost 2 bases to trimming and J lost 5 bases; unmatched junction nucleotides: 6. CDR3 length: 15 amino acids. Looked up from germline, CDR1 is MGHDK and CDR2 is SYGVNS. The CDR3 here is CASSELPAGGETQYF. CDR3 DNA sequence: TGTGCCAGCAGTGAACTTCCAGCGGGGGGTGAGACCCAGTACTTC.

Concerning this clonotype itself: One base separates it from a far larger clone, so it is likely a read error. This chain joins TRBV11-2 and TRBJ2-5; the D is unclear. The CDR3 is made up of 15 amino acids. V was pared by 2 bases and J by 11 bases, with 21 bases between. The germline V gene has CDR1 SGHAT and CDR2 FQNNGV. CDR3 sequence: CASSLRDAAYNEQYF. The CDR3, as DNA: TGTGCCAGCAGCTTAAGGGATGCGGCCTACAATGAGCAGTACTTC.

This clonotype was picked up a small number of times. For the CDR3, the DNA is TGTGCCAGCAGTGAGAGGTCGGGACAGGGGGTCTATAATTCACCCCTCCACTTT. Translation: CASSERSGQGVYNSPLHF. The chain joins TRBV6-2 or TRBV6-3 to TRBJ1-6, with TRBD1 identical over 11 bases. Germline CDR1 is MNHEY and CDR2 is SVGEGT. CDR3 size: 18 residues. Trimming took 5 bases from V and 3 from J; bases not matched to a gene: 9.

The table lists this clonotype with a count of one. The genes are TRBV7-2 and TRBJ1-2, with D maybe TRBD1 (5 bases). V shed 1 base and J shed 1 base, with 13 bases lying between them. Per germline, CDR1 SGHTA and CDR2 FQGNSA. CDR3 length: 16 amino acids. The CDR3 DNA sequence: TGTGCCAGCAGCTTAGGTCCAGGACATTTTAACTATGGCTACACCTTC. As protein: CASSLGPGHFNYGYTF.

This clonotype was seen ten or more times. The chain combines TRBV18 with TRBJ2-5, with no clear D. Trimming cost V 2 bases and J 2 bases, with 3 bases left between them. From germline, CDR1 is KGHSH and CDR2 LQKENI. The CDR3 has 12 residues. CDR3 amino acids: CASSPSQETQYF. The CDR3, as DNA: TGTGCCAGCTCACCATCGCAAGAGACCCAGTACTTC.

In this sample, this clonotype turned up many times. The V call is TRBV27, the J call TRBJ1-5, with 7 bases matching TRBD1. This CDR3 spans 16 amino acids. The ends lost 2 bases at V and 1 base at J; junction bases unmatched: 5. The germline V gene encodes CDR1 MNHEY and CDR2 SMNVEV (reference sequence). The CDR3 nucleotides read TGTGCCAGCAGTTTAAGGGGGCAGATCAGCAATCAGCCCCAGCATTTT. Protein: CASSLRGQISNQPQHF.

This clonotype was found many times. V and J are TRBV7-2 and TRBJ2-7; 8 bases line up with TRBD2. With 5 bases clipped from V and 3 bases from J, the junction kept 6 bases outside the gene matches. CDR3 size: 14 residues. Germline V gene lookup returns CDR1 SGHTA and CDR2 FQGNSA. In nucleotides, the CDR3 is TGTGCCAGCAGCGCGACTAGCGTCAGCTACGAGCAGTACTTC. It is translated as CASSATSVSYEQYF.

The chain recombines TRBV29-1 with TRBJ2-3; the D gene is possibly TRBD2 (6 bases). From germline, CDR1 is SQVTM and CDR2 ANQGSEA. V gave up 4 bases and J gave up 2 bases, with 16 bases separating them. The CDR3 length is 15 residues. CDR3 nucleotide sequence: TGCAGCGTTGTAGGGAGGCAGGGAGACACAGATACGCAGTATTTT. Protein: CSVVGRQGDTDTQYF.

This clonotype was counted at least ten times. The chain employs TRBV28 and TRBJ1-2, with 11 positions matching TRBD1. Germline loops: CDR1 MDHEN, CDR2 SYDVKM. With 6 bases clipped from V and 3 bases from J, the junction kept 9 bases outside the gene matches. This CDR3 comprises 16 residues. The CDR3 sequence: CASRPNRGQGDYGYTF. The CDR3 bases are TGTGCCAGCAGACCTAATAGGGGACAGGGGGACTATGGCTACACCTTC.

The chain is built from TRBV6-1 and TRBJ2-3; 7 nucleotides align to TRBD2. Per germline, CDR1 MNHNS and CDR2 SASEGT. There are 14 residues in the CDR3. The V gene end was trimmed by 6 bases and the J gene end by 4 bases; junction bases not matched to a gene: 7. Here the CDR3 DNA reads TGTGCCAGCAGCTCGGGGGGATCCTCAGATACGCAGTATTTT. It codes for CASSSGGSSDTQYF.

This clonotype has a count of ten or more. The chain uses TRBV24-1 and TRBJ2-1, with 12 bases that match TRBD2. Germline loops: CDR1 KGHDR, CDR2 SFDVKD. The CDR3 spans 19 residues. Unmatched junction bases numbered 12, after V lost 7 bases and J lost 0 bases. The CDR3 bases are TGTGCCACCAGCCCCGGGACTAGCGGGTCTATGAGCTCCTACAATGAGCAGTTCTTC. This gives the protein CATSPGTSGSMSSYNEQFF.